This passage covers 4 T cell receptor beta chains from one sample sequenced in a study of blood T cell repertoires in COVID-19. The assay was immunoSEQ multiplex PCR, and TCRdb's table has in-frame clones only and misses some. There are over 25,000 clones in the sample; roughly 84% occur only once, and approximately 15% lies in the top ten. Sequences were obtained from peripheral blood. The receptors were sampled from a man aged 65 to 79 with active COVID-19.

This rearrangement joins TRBV19 to TRBJ2-1; weak D call: TRBD1 (5 bases). The CDR3 has 14 amino acids. From germline, CDR1 is LNHDA and CDR2 SQIVND (reference sequence). V was trimmed by 5 bases and J by 4 bases, leaving 12 bases between them. The CDR3: CASSSPREYNEQFF. DNA for the CDR3: TGTGCCAGTAGTTCCCCCAGGGAATACAATGAGCAGTTCTTC.

The CDR3 region is CASGSSGNSPLHF. The CDR3 DNA follows: TGTGCTAGTGGTTCTAGCGGTAATTCACCCCTCCACTTT. The J gene is TRBJ1-6, the V gene TRBV12-5, with no clear D. The V end lost 4 bases, the J end lost 6 bases, and 7 bases lay between the germline ends. The CDR3 runs to 13 residues. The germline gives CDR1 LGHNT, CDR2 FRNRAP.

The CDR3 here is CASSGREVNTEAFF. CDR3 nucleotides: TGTGCCAGCAGCGGCCGGGAGGTGAACACTGAAGCTTTCTTT. The chain uses TRBV5-5 and TRBJ1-1, with D unclear. Per the germline V gene, CDR1 is SGHKS and CDR2 is YYEKEE (reference sequence). Trimming removed 4 bases from V and 0 bases from J, with 10 bases in between. The CDR3 contains 14 residues.

The chain combines TRBV12-3 or TRBV12-4 with TRBJ2-7; 8 bases align to TRBD1. The CDR3 spans 13 residues. J was trimmed by 4 bases and V by 5 bases; bases with no gene match: 4. DNA for the CDR3: TGTGCCAGCAGTGCTGGACAGGGTTACGAGCAGTACTTC. It codes for CASSAGQGYEQYF.